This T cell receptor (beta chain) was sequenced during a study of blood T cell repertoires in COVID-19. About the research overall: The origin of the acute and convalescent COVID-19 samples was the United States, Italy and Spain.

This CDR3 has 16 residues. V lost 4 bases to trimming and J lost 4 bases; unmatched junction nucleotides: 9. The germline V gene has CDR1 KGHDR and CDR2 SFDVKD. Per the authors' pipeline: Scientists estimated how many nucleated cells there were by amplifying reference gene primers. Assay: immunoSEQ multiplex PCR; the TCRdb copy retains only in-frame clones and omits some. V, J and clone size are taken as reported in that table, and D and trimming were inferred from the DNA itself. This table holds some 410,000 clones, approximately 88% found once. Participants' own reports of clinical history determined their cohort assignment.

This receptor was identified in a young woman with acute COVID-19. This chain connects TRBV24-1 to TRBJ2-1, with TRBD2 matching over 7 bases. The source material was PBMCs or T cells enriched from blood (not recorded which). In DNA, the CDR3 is TGTGCCACCAGTGACCGACGGCGGGGGACGTACAATGAGCAGTTCTTC. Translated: CATSDRRRGTYNEQFF.